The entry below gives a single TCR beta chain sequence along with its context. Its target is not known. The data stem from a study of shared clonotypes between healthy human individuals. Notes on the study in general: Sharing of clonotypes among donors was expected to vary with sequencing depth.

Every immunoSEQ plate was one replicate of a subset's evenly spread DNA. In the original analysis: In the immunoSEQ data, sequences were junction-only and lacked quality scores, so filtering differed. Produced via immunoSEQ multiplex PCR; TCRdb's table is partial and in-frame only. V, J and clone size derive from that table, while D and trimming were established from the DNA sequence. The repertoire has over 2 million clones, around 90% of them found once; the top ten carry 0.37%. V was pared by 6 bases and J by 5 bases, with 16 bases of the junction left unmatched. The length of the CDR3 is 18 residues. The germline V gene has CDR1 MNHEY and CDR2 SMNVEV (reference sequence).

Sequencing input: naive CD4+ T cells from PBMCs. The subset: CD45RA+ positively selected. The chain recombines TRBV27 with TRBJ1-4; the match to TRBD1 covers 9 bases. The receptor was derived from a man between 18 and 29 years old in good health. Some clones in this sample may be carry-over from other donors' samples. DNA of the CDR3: TGTGCCAGCAGCCTTTGGGCCTCGGGGGGACAGGGCAATGAAAAACTGTTTTTT. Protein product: CASSLWASGGQGNEKLFF.